One and the same sample provided the 6 T cell receptor beta chains below, sequenced in a study of blood T cells in healthy people across ages. For the second PCR, which ran for roughly 6 to 12 cycles, a sample-barcoded 5' primer and a J-beta primer mix were used. Using its own MiXCR run on the 5' RACE reads, TCRdb lists one record per CDR3 protein. Here the sample spans about 1.7 million distinct CDR3 sequences, roughly 30% being singletons. The sample taken for sequencing was blood. The receptors derive from a woman in her 30s in good health.

The chain links TRBV5-5 to TRBJ2-7; perhaps D is TRBD1 or TRBD2 (6 bases each). This CDR3 has 15 amino acids. V lost 0 bases, J lost 2 bases, and 12 bases lay in between. The germline V gene encodes CDR1 SGHKS and CDR2 YYEKEE (reference sequence). CDR3 sequence reads: CASSLGPRGAYEQYF. The CDR3 region has the DNA TGTGCCAGCAGCTTGGGGCCGAGGGGGGCCTACGAGCAGTACTTC.

This clonotype turned up a few times. The junction shows a germline mismatch at one end, possibly a read error. This chain connects TRBV5-1 to TRBJ2-3; D is perhaps TRBD1 (5 bases). Germline V gives CDR1 SGHRS, CDR2 YFSETQ. CDR3 length: 17 amino acids. CDR3: CASRLDLPSGSTDTQYF. Here the CDR3 DNA reads TGCGCCAGCAGGTTGGATCTACCTTCAGGGTCAACAGATACGCAGTATTTT.

In its sample, this clonotype was seen a few times. The gene calls are TRBV7-2 and TRBJ1-2, with TRBD1 matching over 9 bases. Germline V gene data show CDR1 as SGHTA and CDR2 as FQGNSA. Germline trimming cut 11 bases from V and 8 bases from J; bases unmatched to any gene: 9. The CDR3 runs 12 residues. The CDR3 is CAWQGQGGGYTF. Here the CDR3 DNA reads TGTGCCTGGCAGGGACAGGGAGGCGGCTACACCTTC.

This clonotype was counted many times. One end of the junction varies from germline; a read error may be responsible. The chain couples TRBV6-5 to TRBJ2-7; TRBD2 is a possible D gene (6 bases). Germline V gene data show CDR1 as MNHEY and CDR2 as SVGAGI. The CDR3 extends over 14 amino acids. The CDR3 nucleotides are TGTGCCAGCAGTTACAGACGGGGGTCCTCCGAGCAGTACTTC. It translates to CASSYRRGSSEQYF.

The chain combines TRBV29-1 with TRBJ2-6, with 8 positions matching TRBD1. This CDR3 has 18 residues. Germline V gives CDR1 SQVTM, CDR2 ANQGSEA. Trimming cost V 4 bases and J 0 bases; bases outside gene matches: 11. CDR3 in DNA: TGCAGCGTTGGGATGACAGGGGCCCCCGTCTCTGGGGCCAACGTCCTGACTTTC. It is translated as CSVGMTGAPVSGANVLTF.

About this clonotype: A clone one base away is much larger, so this may be a read error. This sequence joins TRBV7-2 and TRBJ2-1, with a weak D call TRBD2 (5 bases). The CDR3 is made up of 14 amino acids. V gave up 0 bases and J gave up 13 bases, with 16 bases separating them. Germline V gives CDR1 SGHTA, CDR2 FQGNSA. Here the CDR3 reads CASSLAGAVETQFF. DNA for the CDR3: TGTGCCAGCAGCTTAGCGGGAGCGGTGGAGACCCAGTTCTTC.